This TCR beta chain stems from a study of CD8 T cells in ankylosing spondylitis. The study, taken as a whole, reports: Reports of some motif variants in reactive arthritis synovial fluid and blood predate this one. There was reportedly significant enrichment of clones that were disease-linked in matched ankylosing spondylitis synovial fluid. Clones that were linked to disease were CD8+ and were relatively rare in peripheral blood.

V dropped 4 bases and J dropped 2; count of bases not matched to a gene: 8. Per germline, CDR1 MGHRA and CDR2 YSYEKL. The CDR3 sequence is 17 residues long. This clonotype has just a few counts. Its specificity is not known. Each CDR3 protein gets one entry after TCRdb re-called the 5' RACE reads with MiXCR. Counted here are some 270,000 distinct CDR3 sequences, under 20% occurring once; the ten biggest clones make up approximately 33%. The receptor comes from a male donor with ankylosing spondylitis or in good health (not recorded which). This chain links TRBV4-1 with TRBJ2-3; 11 positions agree with TRBD1. The sequencing sample was made of blood, either unsorted or a sorted T cell fraction (not recorded which). This CDR3 is CASSPRTGGEVTDTQYF. The CDR3 DNA reads as TGCGCCAGCAGCCCCCGGACAGGGGGCGAGGTCACAGATACGCAGTATTTT.